This passage covers 2 T cell receptor beta chains from one sample sequenced in a study of T cells in Graves' hyperthyroidism and ophthalmopathy. What was amplified from RNA transcripts were TCR beta CDR3 regions. The HTBI primer set served for first-round RT-PCR of the TCR CDR3. TCRdb re-called the multiplex PCR reads through MiXCR, storing one row per CDR3 protein. The sample includes around 340,000 distinct CDR3 sequences, 16% of them seen just once. The specimen sequenced was blood. Source of these receptors: a man between 25 and 39 years old with Graves' hyperthyroidism.

This clonotype was observed a few times. V and J are TRBV2 and TRBJ1-1; no clear D. The CDR3 spans 15 residues. The V gene's germline CDR1 is SNHLY and CDR2 FYNNEI. The V end was cut by 6 bases, the J end by 1 base, with 15 bases between. The CDR3 here is CASRPRREQNTEAFF. The CDR3 coding sequence is TGTGCCAGCAGGCCACGACGGGAACAGAACACTGAAGCTTTCTTT.

This clonotype came up many times. The rearrangement links TRBV5-8 to TRBJ2-1; TRBD1 is a possible D gene (5 bases). The CDR3 spans 15 residues. CDR1 and CDR2 (germline): SGHTS, YDEGEE. The V and J ends lost 5 bases and 7 bases respectively, with 19 bases between them. The CDR3: CASSLGALGANEQFF. The CDR3 DNA reads as TGTGCCAGCAGTCTTGGGGCGCTTGGGGCAAATGAGCAGTTCTTC. Combining the CDR3 with reference TRBV5-8 and TRBJ2-1 gives the whole variable domain EAGVTQSPTHLIKTRGQQATLRCSPISGHTSVYWYQQALGLGLQFLLWYDEGEERNRGNFPPRFSGRQFPNYSSELNVNALELEDSALYLCASSLGALGANEQFFGPGTRLTVL.